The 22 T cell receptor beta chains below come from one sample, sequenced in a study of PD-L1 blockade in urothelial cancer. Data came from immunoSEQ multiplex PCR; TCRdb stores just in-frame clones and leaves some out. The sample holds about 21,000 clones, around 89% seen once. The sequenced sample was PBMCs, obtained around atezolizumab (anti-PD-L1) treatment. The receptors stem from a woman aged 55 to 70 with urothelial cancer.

The CDR3, as DNA: TGTGCCAGCAGTAAAACACATAGCGTCTATGAGCAGTTCTTC. This encodes CASSKTHSVYEQFF. The V and J genes are TRBV6-5 and TRBJ2-1, with D tentatively TRBD2 (5 bases). Per the germline V gene, CDR1 is MNHEY and CDR2 is SVGAGI. This CDR3 has 14 residues. V lost 5 bases to trimming and J lost 8 bases, with 16 bases between them.

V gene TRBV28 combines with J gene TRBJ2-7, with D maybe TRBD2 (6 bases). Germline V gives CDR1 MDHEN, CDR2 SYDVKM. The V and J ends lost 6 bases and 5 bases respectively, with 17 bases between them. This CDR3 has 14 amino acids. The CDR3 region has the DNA TGTGCCAGCAGAGGAGGCGGAGGGAGGAACGAGCAGTACTTC. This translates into CASRGGGGRNEQYF.

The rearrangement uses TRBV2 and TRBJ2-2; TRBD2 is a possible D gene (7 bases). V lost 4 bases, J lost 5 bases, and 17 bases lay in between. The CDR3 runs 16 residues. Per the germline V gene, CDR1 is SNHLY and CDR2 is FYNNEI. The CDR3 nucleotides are TGTGCCAGCAGTGTCAGTCCCGGGGGGCGGACCGGGGAGCTGTTTTTT. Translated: CASSVSPGGRTGELFF.

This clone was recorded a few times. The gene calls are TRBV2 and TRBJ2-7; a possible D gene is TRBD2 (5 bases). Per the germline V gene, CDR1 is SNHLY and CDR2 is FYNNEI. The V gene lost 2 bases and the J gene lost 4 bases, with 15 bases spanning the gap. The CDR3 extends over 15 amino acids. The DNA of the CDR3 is TGTGCCAGCAGTGAACAAGCGGTGTACGTTTACGAGCAGTACTTC. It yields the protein CASSEQAVYVYEQYF.

The CDR3 nucleotides read TGTGCCAGCAGCTTGGGCCTAGGGGTCACCGGGGAGCTGTTTTTT. Its translation: CASSLGLGVTGELFF. This chain uses TRBV11-2 with TRBJ2-2, with D possibly TRBD1 on 5 matching bases. This CDR3 has 15 amino acids. From germline, CDR1 is SGHAT and CDR2 FQNNGV. The germline V and J ends were trimmed by 3 bases and 4 bases, with 12 bases remaining between them.

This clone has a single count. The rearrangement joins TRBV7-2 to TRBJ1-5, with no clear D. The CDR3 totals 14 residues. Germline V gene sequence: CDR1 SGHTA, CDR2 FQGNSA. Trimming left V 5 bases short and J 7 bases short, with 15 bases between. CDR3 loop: CASSKETYGQPQHF. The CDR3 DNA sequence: TGTGCCAGCAGCAAAGAAACCTACGGGCAGCCCCAGCATTTT.

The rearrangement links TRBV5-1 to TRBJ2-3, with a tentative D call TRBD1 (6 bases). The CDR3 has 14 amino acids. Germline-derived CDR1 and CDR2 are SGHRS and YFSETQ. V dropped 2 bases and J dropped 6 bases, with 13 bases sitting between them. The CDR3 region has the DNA TGCGCCAGCAGCTTAGGGGGAGTTGGTGATACGCAGTATTTT. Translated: CASSLGGVGDTQYF.

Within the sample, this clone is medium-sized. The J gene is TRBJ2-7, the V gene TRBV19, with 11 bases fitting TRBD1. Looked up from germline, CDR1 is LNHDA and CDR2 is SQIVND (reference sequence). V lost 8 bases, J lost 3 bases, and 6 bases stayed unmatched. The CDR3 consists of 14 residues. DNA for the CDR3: TGTGCCAGTCAAGGGACAGGGGGTATCTACGAGCAGTACTTC. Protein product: CASQGTGGIYEQYF.

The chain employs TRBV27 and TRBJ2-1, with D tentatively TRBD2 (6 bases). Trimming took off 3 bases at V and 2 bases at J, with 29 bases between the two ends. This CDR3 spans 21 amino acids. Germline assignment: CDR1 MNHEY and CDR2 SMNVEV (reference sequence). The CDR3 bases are TGTGCCAGCAGTTTCGCAAACGCAGGGTACGCGGGGCTCCAAACCTACAATGAGCAGTTCTTC. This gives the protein CASSFANAGYAGLQTYNEQFF.

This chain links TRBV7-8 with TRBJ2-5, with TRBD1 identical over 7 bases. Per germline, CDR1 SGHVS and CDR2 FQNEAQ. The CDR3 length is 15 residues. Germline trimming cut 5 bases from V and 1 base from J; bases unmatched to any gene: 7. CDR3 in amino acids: CASSTLRDSQETQYF. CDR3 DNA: TGTGCCAGCAGCACCCTCCGGGACAGCCAAGAGACCCAGTACTTC.

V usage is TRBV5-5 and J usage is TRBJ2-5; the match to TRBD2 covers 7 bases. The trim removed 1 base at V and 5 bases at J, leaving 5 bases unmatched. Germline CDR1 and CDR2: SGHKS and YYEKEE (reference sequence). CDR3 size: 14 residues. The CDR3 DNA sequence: TGTGCCAGCAGCTTGTGGGGGGGTGTGGAGACCCAGTACTTC. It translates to CASSLWGGVETQYF. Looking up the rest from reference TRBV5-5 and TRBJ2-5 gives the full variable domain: DAGVTQSPTHLIKTRGQQVTLRCSPISGHKSVSWYQQVLGQGPQFIFQYYEKEERGRGNFPDRFSARQFPNYSSELNVNALLLGDSALYLCASSLWGGVETQYFGPGTRLLVL.

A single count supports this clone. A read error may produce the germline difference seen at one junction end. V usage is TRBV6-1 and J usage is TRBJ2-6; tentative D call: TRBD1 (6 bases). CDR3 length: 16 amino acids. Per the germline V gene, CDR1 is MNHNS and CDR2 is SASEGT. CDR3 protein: CASTEQGHSGANVLTF. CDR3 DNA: TGTGCCAGCACTGAACAGGGTCACTCTGGGGCCAACGTCCTGACTTTC.

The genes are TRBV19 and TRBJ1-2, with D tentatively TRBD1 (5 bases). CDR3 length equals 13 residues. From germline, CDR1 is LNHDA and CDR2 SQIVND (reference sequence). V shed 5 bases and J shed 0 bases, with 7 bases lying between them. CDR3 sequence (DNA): TGTGCCAGTAGTTCCAGGGCTAACTATGGCTACACCTTC. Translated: CASSSRANYGYTF.

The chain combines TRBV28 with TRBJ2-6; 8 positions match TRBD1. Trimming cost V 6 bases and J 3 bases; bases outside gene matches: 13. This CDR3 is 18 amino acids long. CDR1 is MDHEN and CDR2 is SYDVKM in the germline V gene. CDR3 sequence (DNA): TGTGCCAGCAGGGATCGACAGGGGAGACGCCTTGGGGCCAACGTCCTGACTTTC. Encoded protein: CASRDRQGRRLGANVLTF.

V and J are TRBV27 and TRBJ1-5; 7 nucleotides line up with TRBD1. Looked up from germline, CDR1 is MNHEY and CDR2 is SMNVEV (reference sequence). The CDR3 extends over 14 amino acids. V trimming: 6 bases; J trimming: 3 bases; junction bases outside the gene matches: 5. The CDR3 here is CASRPTGVNQPQHF. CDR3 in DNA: TGTGCCAGCAGGCCTACAGGGGTCAATCAGCCCCAGCATTTT.

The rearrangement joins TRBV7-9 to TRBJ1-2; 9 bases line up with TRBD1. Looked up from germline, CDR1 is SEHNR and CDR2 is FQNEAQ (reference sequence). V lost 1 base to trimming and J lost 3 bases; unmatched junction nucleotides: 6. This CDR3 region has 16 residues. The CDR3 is CASSLDATGGHYGYTF. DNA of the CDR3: TGTGCCAGCAGCTTAGACGCGACAGGGGGTCACTATGGCTACACCTTC. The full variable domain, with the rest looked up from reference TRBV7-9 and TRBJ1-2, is DTGVSQNPRHKITKRGQNVTFRCDPISEHNRLYWYRQTLGQGPEFLTYFQNEAQLEKSRLLSDRFSAERPKGSFSTLEIQRTEQGDSAMYLCASSLDATGGHYGYTFGSGTRLTVV.

The CDR3 is CASSLRTGNEQFF. CDR3 sequence (DNA): TGTGCCAGCAGCTTAAGGACTGGGAATGAGCAGTTCTTC. The V gene is TRBV7-8, the J gene TRBJ2-1, with D possibly matching TRBD2 (5 bases). The germline V gene has CDR1 SGHVS and CDR2 FQNEAQ. V was cut by 2 bases and J by 7 bases, with 9 bases left in between. CDR3 length: 13 amino acids.

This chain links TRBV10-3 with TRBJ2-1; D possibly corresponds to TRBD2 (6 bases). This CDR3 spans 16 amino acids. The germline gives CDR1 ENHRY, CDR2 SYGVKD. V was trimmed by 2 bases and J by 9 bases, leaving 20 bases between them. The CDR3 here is CAISEVGADLGGEQFF. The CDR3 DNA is TGTGCCATCAGTGAGGTTGGGGCGGATTTGGGGGGTGAGCAGTTCTTC.

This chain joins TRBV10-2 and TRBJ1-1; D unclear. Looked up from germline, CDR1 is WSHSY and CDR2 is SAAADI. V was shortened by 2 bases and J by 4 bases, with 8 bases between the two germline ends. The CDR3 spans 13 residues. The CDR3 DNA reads TGCGCCAGCAGTGAGGTCGTCCTCACTGAAGCTTTCTTT. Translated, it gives CASSEVVLTEAFF.

CDR3 DNA sequence: TGTGCCAGCAGTGAGAGGGTACTCACCGGGGAGCTGTTTTTT. It translates to CASSERVLTGELFF. The chain is built from TRBV2 and TRBJ2-2; D perhaps matches TRBD2 (5 bases). The germline gives CDR1 SNHLY, CDR2 FYNNEI. V dropped 3 bases and J dropped 4 bases, with 9 bases sitting between them. The CDR3 is 14 residues long.

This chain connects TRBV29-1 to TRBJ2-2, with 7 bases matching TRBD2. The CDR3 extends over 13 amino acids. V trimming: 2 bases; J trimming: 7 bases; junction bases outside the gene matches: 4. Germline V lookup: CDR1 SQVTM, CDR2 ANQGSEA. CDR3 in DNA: TGCAGCGTTGAAAGCGGGGTTCTCGGGGAGCTGTTTTTT. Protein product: CSVESGVLGELFF.

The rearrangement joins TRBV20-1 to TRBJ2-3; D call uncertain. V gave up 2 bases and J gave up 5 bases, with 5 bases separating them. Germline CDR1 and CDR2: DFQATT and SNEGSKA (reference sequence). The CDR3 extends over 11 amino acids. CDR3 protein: CSARILDTQYF. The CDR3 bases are TGCAGTGCTAGAATTCTAGATACGCAGTATTTT.